The 21 T cell receptor beta chains below come from one sample, sequenced in a study of cytomegalovirus exposure and HLA in healthy donors. The PCR contained 60 Vbeta and 13 Jbeta primers. TCRdb's table, derived via immunoSEQ multiplex PCR, lists solely in-frame clones and lacks some. This sample has about 83,000 clones, with around 81% found just once. Material for sequencing was PBMCs. The receptor source for this set is a man aged 18 to 30 in good health and CMV-seropositive.

This clone showed up just a few times. The chain recombines TRBV12-5 with TRBJ2-2, with 7 bases lining up with TRBD1. With V trimmed by 1 base and J by 3 bases, 2 bases remained unmatched. CDR3 length equals 15 residues. Germline V CDR1 and CDR2: LGHNT, FRNRAP. The CDR3 region is CASGLGQGDTGELFF. CDR3 DNA: TGTGCTAGTGGTTTGGGTCAGGGGGACACCGGGGAGCTGTTTTTT.

The rearrangement uses TRBV9 and TRBJ1-1, with no clear D. The CDR3 covers 15 residues. Germline V lookup: CDR1 SGDLS, CDR2 YYNGEE. Trimming took off 4 bases at V and 6 bases at J, with 19 bases between the two ends. CDR3 nucleotides: TGTGCCAGCAGCCCTGAGACGGCCCTAGACCCTGAAGCTTTCTTT. Its protein product is CASSPETALDPEAFF.

The chain recombines TRBV6-1 with TRBJ2-7; TRBD2 agrees at 8 bases. J was trimmed by 6 bases and V by 2 bases; bases with no gene match: 6. Germline V CDR1 and CDR2: MNHNS, SASEGT. The CDR3 spans 14 residues. The CDR3 nucleotides read TGTGCCAGCAGTGAACTCCGAACTAGCGGCGAGCAGTACTTC. This gives the protein CASSELRTSGEQYF.

The chain joins TRBV10-3 to TRBJ1-1; the D is unclear. V shed 8 bases and J shed 0 bases, with 7 bases lying between them. Germline CDR1 reads ENHRY; CDR2 reads SYGVKD. This CDR3 is built from 12 residues. The CDR3 here is CAIRGLNTEAFF. As DNA, the CDR3 is TGTGCCATCCGCGGGTTGAACACTGAAGCTTTCTTT.

The table lists this clone with a count of one. This chain links TRBV7-9 with TRBJ1-1; D uncertain. Looked up from germline, CDR1 is SEHNR and CDR2 is FQNEAQ (reference sequence). CDR3 length equals 16 residues. V was shortened by 3 bases and J by 1 base, with 15 bases between the two germline ends. The CDR3: CASSFEGRTPNTEAFF. The CDR3 DNA reads TGTGCCAGCAGCTTTGAGGGAAGAACGCCGAACACTGAAGCTTTCTTT.

This clone was seen more than once but under ten times. The chain joins TRBV5-1 to TRBJ2-1; no firm D call. The CDR3 loop spans 16 amino acids. The V gene's germline CDR1 is SGHRS and CDR2 YFSETQ. Deletions cut 4 bases from V and 4 bases from J, with 18 bases between. CDR3 amino acids: CASSPRGSTQYNEQFF. In DNA, the CDR3 is TGCGCCAGCAGCCCCCGTGGTTCTACACAGTACAATGAGCAGTTCTTC.

The chain combines TRBV28 with TRBJ1-1; a possible D gene is TRBD1 (5 bases). The CDR3 is made up of 12 amino acids. Trimming cost V 8 bases and J 7 bases, with 14 bases left between them. Germline CDR1 is MDHEN and CDR2 is SYDVKM. CDR3 DNA: TGTGCCAGCGAGCGTTCAGGGCTTGAAGCTTTCTTT. It codes for CASERSGLEAFF. Supplemented by reference TRBV28 and TRBJ1-1, the full variable domain reads DVKVTQSSRYLVKRTGEKVFLECVQDMDHENMFWYRQDPGLGLRLIYFSYDVKMKEKGDIPEGYSVSREKKERFSLILESASTNQTSMYLCASERSGLEAFFGQGTRLTVV.

This chain connects TRBV4-1 to TRBJ2-6, with 8 bases identical to TRBD2. CDR3 length: 18 residues. Germline V gene sequence: CDR1 MGHRA, CDR2 YSYEKL. V shed 1 base and J 0 bases; nucleotides not matched to a gene: 5. As DNA, the CDR3 is TGCGCCAGCAGCCAAGTACTAGCGGTTGGCTCTGGGGCCAACGTCCTGACTTTC. Amino acids: CASSQVLAVGSGANVLTF.

The genes are TRBV4-1 and TRBJ1-5; TRBD1 aligns across 8 bases. This CDR3 contains 17 residues. Germline CDR1 MGHRA, CDR2 YSYEKL. The V gene end was trimmed by 2 bases and the J gene end by 5 bases; junction bases not matched to a gene: 11. The CDR3 region is CASSQNRQGPRDQPQHF. In DNA, the CDR3 is TGCGCCAGCAGCCAAAATAGACAGGGGCCGAGGGATCAGCCCCAGCATTTT.

There are a few counts of this clone. The chain uses TRBV11-2 and TRBJ2-2, with a tentative D call TRBD2 (5 bases). The ends were cut back, 5 bases at V and 4 bases at J, with 17 bases in the middle. This CDR3 has 16 amino acids. Germline CDR1 reads SGHAT; CDR2 reads FQNNGV. CDR3 amino acids: CASSGLGESVTGELFF. The CDR3 nucleotides are TGTGCCAGCAGCGGCCTCGGGGAGTCGGTCACCGGGGAGCTGTTTTTT.

CDR3 amino acids: CASSLNSRGVAEQFF. CDR3 coding DNA: TGTGCCAGCAGCTTAAATTCCAGGGGAGTTGCTGAGCAGTTCTTC. The V gene is TRBV7-2, the J gene TRBJ2-1; tentative D call: TRBD1 (6 bases). From germline, CDR1 is SGHTA and CDR2 FQGNSA. The CDR3 is 15 residues long. Trimming left V 2 bases short and J 9 bases short, with 17 bases between.

The chain has TRBV7-2 and TRBJ2-2; tentatively, D is TRBD1 (5 bases). CDR1 is SGHTA, CDR2 FQGNSA, per germline. V gave up 6 bases and J gave up 3 bases, with 11 bases separating them. The CDR3 runs 14 residues. The CDR3, as DNA: TGTGCCAGCAGACAGGAATGGTACACCGGGGAGCTGTTTTTT. This codes for CASRQEWYTGELFF.

This chain connects TRBV11-2 to TRBJ2-7, with 8 bases that match TRBD1. V lost 5 bases to trimming and J lost 5 bases; unmatched junction nucleotides: 8. This CDR3 spans 14 amino acids. The germline gives CDR1 SGHAT, CDR2 FQNNGV. The CDR3 coding sequence is TGTGCCAGCAGCCAACTTCGGACAGGGAACGAGCAGTACTTC. The encoded protein is CASSQLRTGNEQYF.

The chain recombines TRBV5-1 with TRBJ2-7, with unresolved D. Germline V gene lookup returns CDR1 SGHRS and CDR2 YFSETQ. CDR3 length equals 14 residues. The germline V and J ends were trimmed by 2 bases and 6 bases, with 15 bases remaining between them. In DNA form, the CDR3 reads TGCGCCAGCAGCTTTACCGGGTTCCCTTTCGAGCAGTACTTC. It encodes CASSFTGFPFEQYF.

The chain employs TRBV18 and TRBJ1-1, with TRBD1 identical over 7 bases. V lost 6 bases to trimming and J lost 4 bases; unmatched junction nucleotides: 8. This CDR3 comprises 14 residues. Germline-derived CDR1 and CDR2 are KGHSH and LQKENI. CDR3 coding DNA: TGTGCCAGCTCCCACAGGGGTTTGGTCACTGAAGCTTTCTTT. Amino acids: CASSHRGLVTEAFF.

V gene TRBV10-3 combines with J gene TRBJ2-3; tentatively, D is TRBD2 (7 bases). The CDR3 is 16 residues long. The V end lost 0 bases, the J end lost 1 base, and 11 bases lay between the germline ends. The V gene's germline CDR1 is ENHRY and CDR2 SYGVKD. The CDR3 DNA is TGTGCCATCAGTGAGTCGCCGGGGGGCGGCACAGATACGCAGTATTTT. Translated: CAISESPGGGTDTQYF.

The CDR3 nucleotides read TGCGCCAGCAGCCTTAGGCTAGCGGGAGGGCCTAACCCATTGGATACGCAGTATTTT. It yields the protein CASSLRLAGGPNPLDTQYF. The genes are TRBV4-1 and TRBJ2-3; 12 bases map to TRBD2. The CDR3 is made up of 19 amino acids. The germline V gene encodes CDR1 MGHRA and CDR2 YSYEKL. V lost 4 bases and J lost 6; bases outside the gene matches: 17.

The chain couples TRBV2 to TRBJ2-3, with TRBD2 matching over 8 bases. The trim removed 5 bases at V and 2 bases at J, leaving 9 bases unmatched. CDR3 length equals 16 residues. Germline CDR1 is SNHLY and CDR2 is FYNNEI. DNA of the CDR3: TGTGCCAGCAGTCCCCTAGGGCGGGAGGTCACAGATACGCAGTATTTT. This gives the protein CASSPLGREVTDTQYF.

This clone appeared a single time. The CDR3 reads CASSLGGTPLHSPLHF. DNA for the CDR3: TGTGCCAGCAGCTTGGGTGGGACTCCACTCCATTCACCCCTCCACTTT. The chain employs TRBV5-4 and TRBJ1-6; D is perhaps TRBD1 (5 bases). V was cut by 0 bases and J by 8 bases, with 15 bases left in between. Germline-derived CDR1 and CDR2 are SGHNT and YYREEE (reference sequence). The CDR3 runs 16 residues.

This clone came up once. The chain links TRBV10-3 to TRBJ1-4; 7 nucleotides agree with TRBD1. Trimming removed 4 bases from V and 8 bases from J; junction bases left unmatched: 1. CDR3 length: 12 amino acids. Looked up from germline, CDR1 is ENHRY and CDR2 is SYGVKD. CDR3: CAISAQGEKLFF. The CDR3 nucleotides read TGTGCCATCAGTGCACAGGGGGAAAAACTGTTTTTT.

The DNA of the CDR3 is TGTGCCAGCAGTTACATTAGCGGTAGCTCCTACAATGAGCAGTTCTTC. As protein: CASSYISGSSYNEQFF. The J gene is TRBJ2-1, the V gene TRBV6-5, with D possibly being TRBD2 (6 bases). The CDR3 has 16 residues. The germline V gene has CDR1 MNHEY and CDR2 SVGAGI. V lost 2 bases to trimming and J lost 0 bases, with 11 bases between them.